Below, one T cell receptor (beta chain) is given with its context. The antigen is not known. This CDR3 comprises 16 residues. Germline V gene lookup returns CDR1 SEHNR and CDR2 FQNEAQ (reference sequence). The V segment lost 5 bases and the J segment 2 bases; nucleotides outside the gene matches: 8. Some clones are missing from TCRdb's copy, which holds only in-frame ones; the method was immunoSEQ multiplex PCR. The table includes 7,900 or so clones, around three quarters detected once. These data are taken from a study of OX40 agonist ivuxolimab in advanced cancers. Study conclusions and caveats: More expanded clones were seen, on average, in CD8+ T cells than in CD4+. With doses of 0.1 to 3.0 mg/kg, CD4+ and CD8+ blood T cells had undergone clonal expansion by week 6. At 0.1-3.0 mg/kg, partial responders had clonal expansion among the lowest observed.

The rearrangement joins TRBV7-9 to TRBJ2-3; 9 bases fit TRBD1. The input for sequencing was CD4+ or CD8+ T cells sorted from blood, taken in a trial of the OX40 agonist ivuxolimab. The TCR originated in an adult with an advanced solid tumor such as melanoma, head and neck, liver or kidney cancer. For the CDR3, the DNA is TGTGCCAGCAGCCCGTTGGGACAGGGTAACACAGATACGCAGTATTTT. Translated, it gives CASSPLGQGNTDTQYF.